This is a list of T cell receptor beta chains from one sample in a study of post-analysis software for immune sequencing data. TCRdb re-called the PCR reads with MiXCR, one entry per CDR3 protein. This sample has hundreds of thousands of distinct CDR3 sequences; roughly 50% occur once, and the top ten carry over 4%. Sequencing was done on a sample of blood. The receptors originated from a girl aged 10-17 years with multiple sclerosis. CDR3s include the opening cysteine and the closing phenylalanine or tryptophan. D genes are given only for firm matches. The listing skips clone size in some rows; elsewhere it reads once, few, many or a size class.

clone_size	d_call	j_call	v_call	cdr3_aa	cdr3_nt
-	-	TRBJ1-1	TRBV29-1	CSGGQVNTEAFF	TGCAGCGGTGGACAAGTGAACACTGAAGCTTTCTTT
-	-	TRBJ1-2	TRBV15	CATSRGGETVYGYTF	TGTGCCACCAGCAGGGGAGGGGAGACAGTCTATGGCTACACCTTC
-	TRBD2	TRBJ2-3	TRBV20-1	CSAAAGLAGVDTQYF	TGCAGTGCTGCAGCGGGGCTAGCGGGAGTGGATACGCAGTATTTT
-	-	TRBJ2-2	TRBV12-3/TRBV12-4	CASSLRAENTGELFF	TGTGCCAGCAGTTTACGCGCTGAGAACACCGGGGAGCTGTTTTTT
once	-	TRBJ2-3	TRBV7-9	CASSSQTQYF	TGTGCCAGCAGCTCCCAAACGCAGTATTTT
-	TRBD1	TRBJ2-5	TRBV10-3	CTIGRGGGETQYF	TGTACCATCGGGCGAGGGGGCGGAGAGACCCAGTACTTC
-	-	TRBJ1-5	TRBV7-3	CASSAPGGNNQPQHF	TGTGCCAGCAGCGCCCCAGGAGGGAACAATCAGCCCCAGCATTTT
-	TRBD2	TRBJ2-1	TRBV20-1	CSASTGGRRDEQFF	TGCAGTGCTAGTACGGGGGGGCGTCGCGATGAGCAGTTCTTC
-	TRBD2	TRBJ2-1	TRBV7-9	CASGTSGSNEQFF	TGTGCCAGTGGGACTAGCGGGAGCAATGAGCAGTTCTTC
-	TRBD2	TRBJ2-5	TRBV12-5	CATSRGLAGVETQYF	TGTGCTACATCAAGGGGGCTAGCGGGAGTGGAGACCCAGTACTTC
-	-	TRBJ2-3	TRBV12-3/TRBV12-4	CASISGVVGGGTDTQYF	TGTGCCAGCATCTCTGGGGTAGTGGGCGGGGGCACAGACACGCAGTATTTT
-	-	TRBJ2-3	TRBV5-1	CASSGADTDTQYF	TGCGCCAGCAGCGGCGCAGACACAGATACGCAGTATTTT
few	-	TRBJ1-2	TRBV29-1	CSAPTGLTNYGYTF	TGCAGCGCTCCGACAGGCCTAACTAACTATGGCTACACCTTC
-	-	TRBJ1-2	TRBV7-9	CASSFGEQRLNYGYTF	TGTGCCAGCAGCTTTGGGGAGCAGAGACTAAACTATGGCTACACCTTC
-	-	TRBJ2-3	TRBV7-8	CASSARGSTDTQYF	TGTGCCAGCAGCGCCCGAGGTAGCACAGATACGCAGTATTTT
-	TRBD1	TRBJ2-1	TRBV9	CASNLGLRDRGNNEQFF	TGTGCCAGCAACCTGGGTCTCCGGGACAGGGGGAACAATGAGCAGTTCTTC
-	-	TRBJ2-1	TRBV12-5	CASGPPYDEQFF	TGTGCTAGTGGTCCCCCGTACGATGAGCAGTTCTTC
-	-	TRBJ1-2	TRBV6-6	CASSGHDRRINYGYTF	TGTGCCAGCAGTGGTCACGACAGAAGGATTAACTATGGCTACACCTTC
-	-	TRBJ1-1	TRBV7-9	CASSSGLSAFF	TGTGCCAGCAGCTCGGGACTCTCAGCTTTCTTT
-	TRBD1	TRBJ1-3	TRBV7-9	CASSFGLDRAGNTIYF	TGTGCCAGCAGCTTCGGGTTGGACAGGGCTGGAAACACCATATATTTT
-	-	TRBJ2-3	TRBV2	CASSETAPLPQYF	TGTGCCAGCAGTGAAACCGCCCCCCTGCCGCAGTATTTT
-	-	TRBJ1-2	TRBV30	CAWSVHNNPNYGYTF	TGTGCCTGGAGTGTTCACAACAACCCTAACTATGGCTACACCTTC
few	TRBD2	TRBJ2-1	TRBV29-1	CSVVRLADEQFF	TGCAGCGTTGTTCGGCTAGCGGATGAGCAGTTCTTC
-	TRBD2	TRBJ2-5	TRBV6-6	CASTNGGAETQYF	TGTGCCAGCACAAACGGGGGGGCGGAGACCCAGTACTTC
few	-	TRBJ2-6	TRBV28	CASSLVPSSAKSGANVLTF	TGTGCCAGCAGTTTAGTCCCCTCTAGCGCGAAATCTGGGGCCAACGTCCTGACTTTC
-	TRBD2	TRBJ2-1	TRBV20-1	CSAKRTSGRVNEQFF	TGCAGTGCTAAAAGAACTAGCGGGAGGGTCAATGAGCAGTTCTTC
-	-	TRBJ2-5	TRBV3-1	CTSSLDRLREETQYF	TGTACCAGCAGCCTCGACAGGCTAAGGGAAGAGACCCAGTACTTC
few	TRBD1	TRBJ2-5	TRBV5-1	CASRDSEQTQYF	TGCGCCAGTCGGGACAGTGAACAGACCCAGTACTTC
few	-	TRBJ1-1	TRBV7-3	CASSLWAGGTEAFF	TGTGCCAGCAGCTTATGGGCGGGGGGAACTGAAGCTTTCTTT
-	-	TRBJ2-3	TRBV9	CASSVLGRWASDTQYF	TGTGCCAGCAGCGTACTAGGGCGGTGGGCTTCAGATACGCAGTATTTT
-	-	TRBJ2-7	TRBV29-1	CSVGRDEQYF	TGCAGCGTTGGTCGGGACGAGCAGTACTTC
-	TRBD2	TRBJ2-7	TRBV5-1	CASSLTTGTSVYEQYF	TGCGCCAGCAGCTTAACAACCGGGACTAGCGTCTACGAGCAGTACTTC
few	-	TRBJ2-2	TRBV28	CASTRERTGELFF	TGTGCCAGCACCCGAGAACGCACCGGGGAGCTGTTTTTT
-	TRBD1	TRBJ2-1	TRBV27	CASSLRGTGGSNEQFF	TGTGCCAGCAGTTTAAGAGGGACAGGGGGAAGCAATGAGCAGTTCTTC
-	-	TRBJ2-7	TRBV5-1	CASSLKRGSYEQYF	TGCGCCAGCAGCTTGAAGAGAGGGTCCTACGAGCAGTACTTC
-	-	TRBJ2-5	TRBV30	CAWSGPAGETQYF	TGTGCCTGGAGTGGCCCAGCGGGAGAGACCCAGTACTTC
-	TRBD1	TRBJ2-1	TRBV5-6	CASSRAGQVYNEQFF	TGTGCCAGCAGCCGTGCGGGACAGGTCTACAATGAGCAGTTCTTC
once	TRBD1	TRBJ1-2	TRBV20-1	CSASVDRGNYGYTF	TGCAGTGCTTCCGTGGACAGGGGAAATTATGGCTACACCTTC
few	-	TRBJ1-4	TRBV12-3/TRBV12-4	CASSFRQKFEKLFF	TGTGCCAGCAGTTTTAGACAGAAATTTGAAAAACTGTTTTTT